This passage covers 7 T cell receptor beta chains from one sample sequenced in a study of blood T cell repertoires in COVID-19. The table came from immunoSEQ multiplex PCR; TCRdb's copy has only in-frame clones and leaves some out. The sample lists almost 20,000 clones; 90% to 95% were seen once. Sequencing used peripheral blood. The receptors here all came from a woman aged 45 to 65 with active COVID-19.

This rearrangement joins TRBV6-5 to TRBJ2-2, with a weak D call TRBD2 (5 bases). V was cut by 7 bases and J by 0 bases, with 9 bases left in between. CDR1 and CDR2 from the germline V gene are MNHEY and SVGAGI. The CDR3 contains 14 residues. CDR3 amino acids: CASIWTANTGELFF. DNA of the CDR3: TGTGCCAGCATTTGGACTGCGAACACCGGGGAGCTGTTTTTT.

V gene TRBV6-5 combines with J gene TRBJ2-6; TRBD2 matches at 8 bases. The germline CDR1 and CDR2 sequences are MNHEY and SVGAGI. CDR3 length equals 16 residues. J gave up 4 bases and V 6 bases, and 8 bases lay outside the gene matches. The CDR3 DNA follows: TGTGCCAGCAGATACGGGAGGGCGCAAGGGGCCAACGTCCTGACTTTC. It specifies CASRYGRAQGANVLTF.

This rearrangement joins TRBV28 to TRBJ2-1; 12 nucleotides align to TRBD2. The CDR3 is 16 amino acids. V was pared by 5 bases and J by 7 bases, with 9 bases of the junction left unmatched. The germline V gene encodes CDR1 MDHEN and CDR2 SYDVKM. The CDR3 nucleotides read TGTGCCAGCAGTCTTTATAGGACTAGCGGGGTTAATGAGCAGTTCTTC. Its translation: CASSLYRTSGVNEQFF.

This sequence joins TRBV28 and TRBJ2-7, with D hard to call. Germline V gene lookup returns CDR1 MDHEN and CDR2 SYDVKM. V lost 6 bases, J lost 6 bases, and 9 bases lay in between. The CDR3 is made up of 11 amino acids. The CDR3, as DNA: TGTGCCAGCAGACTAATAGGCGAGCAGTACTTC. Residues: CASRLIGEQYF.

V usage is TRBV28 and J usage is TRBJ1-3, with D possibly being TRBD1 (6 bases). The CDR3 totals 18 residues. Per germline, CDR1 MDHEN and CDR2 SYDVKM. V lost 2 bases, J lost 3 bases, and 20 bases lay in between. CDR3 residues: CASSLPPGAGDNGNTIYF. In DNA form, the CDR3 reads TGTGCCAGCAGTTTACCCCCTGGGGCAGGGGATAATGGAAACACCATATATTTT. The full variable domain, completed using reference TRBV28 and TRBJ1-3, is DVKVTQSSRYLVKRTGEKVFLECVQDMDHENMFWYRQDPGLGLRLIYFSYDVKMKEKGDIPEGYSVSREKKERFSLILESASTNQTSMYLCASSLPPGAGDNGNTIYFGEGSWLTVV.

V gene TRBV14 combines with J gene TRBJ2-5; 12 nucleotides line up with TRBD2. This CDR3 has 20 residues. Germline lookup yields CDR1 SGHDN and CDR2 FVKESK. The ends lost 4 bases at V and 5 bases at J; junction bases unmatched: 20. The CDR3: CASSPTPRLAGAGAGETQYF. Here the CDR3 DNA reads TGTGCCAGCAGCCCCACCCCGAGACTAGCGGGAGCTGGGGCCGGGGAGACCCAGTACTTC.

The chain links TRBV3-1 (or the pseudogene TRBV3-2) to TRBJ1-2; the D is unclear. There are 15 residues in the CDR3. Per germline, CDR1 LGHDT and CDR2 YNNKEL (reference sequence). V was cut by 5 bases and J by 3 bases, with 16 bases left in between. DNA for the CDR3: TGTGCCAGCAGCAACGAGACGACATCAGACTATGGCTACACCTTC. Translation: CASSNETTSDYGYTF.